One and the same sample provided the 2 T cell receptor beta chains below, sequenced in a study of neurological immune-mediated disorders. TCRdb re-called the 5' RACE reads through MiXCR, storing one row per CDR3 protein. The table lists 66,000 or so distinct CDR3 sequences, around 5% of them singletons. What was sequenced was PBMCs. The receptor set was obtained from a woman aged 25-40 years with multiple sclerosis.

Ten or more counts support this clonotype. The chain combines TRBV20-1 with TRBJ2-1; 15 bases agree with TRBD2. CDR3 length equals 20 residues. With V trimmed by 0 bases and J by 0 bases, 9 bases remained unmatched. The V gene's germline CDR1 is DFQATT and CDR2 SNEGSKA (reference sequence). The DNA of the CDR3 is TGCAGTGCTAGAGATTACTATGGGACTAGCGGGGGGAGCTCCTACAATGAGCAGTTCTTC. It specifies CSARDYYGTSGGSSYNEQFF.

A note on this clonotype: Being one base from a much bigger clone, this may be a read error. The chain carries TRBV5-8 and TRBJ2-6; the D gene is possibly TRBD1 (5 bases). The CDR3 is made up of 13 amino acids. The germline V gene has CDR1 SGHTS and CDR2 YDEGEE. CDR3 DNA: TGTGCCAGCAGCCCCCGTGGGGCCAAAGTCCTGACTTTC. This sequence encodes CASSPRGAKVLTF.